These T cell receptor beta chains were read from a single sample in a study of blood T cells in healthy people across ages. TCRdb re-derived calls from the 5' RACE reads in MiXCR, one entry per CDR3 protein. The sample consists of 850,000 to 1,300,000 distinct CDR3 sequences, less than 50% of them appearing once. Material: blood. Receptor source: a woman aged 55-70 years in good health. Both conserved end residues are part of each CDR3. Each record gives: V gene, clone size, D gene, J gene, CDR3 DNA, CDR3 protein. D genes are given only for firm matches. Size values are once, few and many counts, or a class for expanded clones, and some rows have none.

v_gene: TRBV11-1; abundance: -; d_gene: -; j_gene: TRBJ2-1; CDR3nt: TGTGTCAGCAGCTTAGCTGTGAGCTCCTACAATGAGCAGTTCTTC; CDR3aa: CVSSLAVSSYNEQFF
v_gene: TRBV29-1; abundance: -; d_gene: TRBD1; j_gene: TRBJ1-2; CDR3nt: TGCAGCGTTTATTTCCCAGCAGGGGGCAACTATGGCTACACCTTC; CDR3aa: CSVYFPAGGNYGYTF
v_gene: TRBV6-2/TRBV6-3; abundance: -; d_gene: TRBD2; j_gene: TRBJ2-1; CDR3nt: TGTGCCAGCAGTCTGCGATCGGGAGGCACGGCGAATGAGCAGTTCTTC; CDR3aa: CASSLRSGGTANEQFF
v_gene: TRBV28; abundance: once; d_gene: -; j_gene: TRBJ2-7; CDR3nt: TGTGCCAGCAGGGGAGGGGAGGGGGAGGACGAGCAGTACTTC; CDR3aa: CASRGGEGEDEQYF
v_gene: TRBV13; abundance: few; d_gene: TRBD1; j_gene: TRBJ2-7; CDR3nt: TGTGCCAGCAGCGGAGGACAGGGGTGGCCCTACGAGCAGTACTTC; CDR3aa: CASSGGQGWPYEQYF
v_gene: TRBV28; abundance: few; d_gene: -; j_gene: TRBJ2-1; CDR3nt: TGTGCCAGCAGTTTTAGGCAGGAATACAATGAGCAGTTCTTC; CDR3aa: CASSFRQEYNEQFF
v_gene: TRBV15; abundance: -; d_gene: -; j_gene: TRBJ2-5; CDR3nt: TGTGCCACCAGCAGAGATCGGAGGTACCAAGAGACCCAGTACTTC; CDR3aa: CATSRDRRYQETQYF
v_gene: TRBV18; abundance: -; d_gene: TRBD2; j_gene: TRBJ2-7; CDR3nt: TGTGCCAGCTCACAACTAGCGGGAGAGGCAAGCGAGCAGTACTTC; CDR3aa: CASSQLAGEASEQYF
v_gene: TRBV10-3; abundance: -; d_gene: -; j_gene: TRBJ1-1; CDR3nt: TGTGCCATCAGTGATGACAGCGCTGAAGCTTTCTTT; CDR3aa: CAISDDSAEAFF
v_gene: TRBV3-1; abundance: -; d_gene: -; j_gene: TRBJ2-1; CDR3nt: TGTGCCAGCAGCCAAGGTCGGCGGCCCAATGAGCAGTTCTTC; CDR3aa: CASSQGRRPNEQFF
v_gene: TRBV7-7; abundance: -; d_gene: TRBD2; j_gene: TRBJ2-4; CDR3nt: TGTGCCAGCAGCCAGGGACTAGCGGACTACAATGAGCAGTACTTC; CDR3aa: CASSQGLADYNEQYF
v_gene: TRBV5-1; abundance: few; d_gene: -; j_gene: TRBJ2-7; CDR3nt: TGCGCCAGCAGCTTGGTTCCGGGGGCAACCTACGAGCAGTACTTC; CDR3aa: CASSLVPGATYEQYF
v_gene: TRBV7-9; abundance: once; d_gene: TRBD1; j_gene: TRBJ2-1; CDR3nt: TGTGCCAGCAGCTCCCCTCCGGGACAGGGGGACAATGAGCAGTTCTTC; CDR3aa: CASSSPPGQGDNEQFF
v_gene: TRBV2; abundance: -; d_gene: -; j_gene: TRBJ2-5; CDR3nt: TGTGCCAGCAGTGCAGACAGACCTCAAGAGACCCAGTACTTC; CDR3aa: CASSADRPQETQYF
v_gene: TRBV21-1; abundance: -; d_gene: -; j_gene: TRBJ2-2; CDR3nt: TGTGCCAGCAGCAAAAGTCAGAGCACCGGGGAGCTGTTTTTT; CDR3aa: CASSKSQSTGELFF
v_gene: TRBV5-1; abundance: -; d_gene: TRBD2; j_gene: TRBJ2-3; CDR3nt: TGCGCCAGCAGCTGGACTAGCGGGAGTGGGGGGGATACGCAGTATTTT; CDR3aa: CASSWTSGSGGDTQYF
v_gene: TRBV7-2; abundance: few; d_gene: TRBD2; j_gene: TRBJ2-1; CDR3nt: TGTGCCAGCAGCTTAAACAGCGGGAGTATCCAGGGCACATACAATGAGCAGTTCTTC; CDR3aa: CASSLNSGSIQGTYNEQFF
v_gene: TRBV30; abundance: -; d_gene: -; j_gene: TRBJ2-1; CDR3nt: TGTGCCTGGACCTTAATGGCTAGCGCTTACTACAATGAGCAGTTCTTC; CDR3aa: CAWTLMASAYYNEQFF
v_gene: TRBV27; abundance: -; d_gene: -; j_gene: TRBJ1-5; CDR3nt: TGTGCCTCCCGGAGGGTGAGCAATCAGCCCCAGCATTTT; CDR3aa: CASRRVSNQPQHF
v_gene: TRBV6-5; abundance: few; d_gene: -; j_gene: TRBJ2-3; CDR3nt: TGTGCCAGCAGCTGGGGCAGGGATGTTAAAGATACGCAGTATTTT; CDR3aa: CASSWGRDVKDTQYF
v_gene: TRBV20-1; abundance: -; d_gene: -; j_gene: TRBJ1-1; CDR3nt: TGCAGTGCTAGAGACCAGGGGCGGCAGACTGAAGCTTTCTTT; CDR3aa: CSARDQGRQTEAFF
v_gene: TRBV3-1; abundance: -; d_gene: -; j_gene: TRBJ2-1; CDR3nt: TGTGCCAGCAGCCAAACTAGAAACAATGAGCAGTTCTTC; CDR3aa: CASSQTRNNEQFF
v_gene: TRBV20-1; abundance: few; d_gene: TRBD2; j_gene: TRBJ2-3; CDR3nt: TGCAGTGCGCGAAGGACTAGCGGGTTTACAGATACGCAGTATTTT; CDR3aa: CSARRTSGFTDTQYF
v_gene: TRBV7-9; abundance: -; d_gene: -; j_gene: TRBJ2-3; CDR3nt: TGTGTCAGCAGCTTAGCAGGCACTATCACAGATACGCAGTATTTT; CDR3aa: CVSSLAGTITDTQYF
v_gene: TRBV20-1; abundance: -; d_gene: TRBD1; j_gene: TRBJ2-7; CDR3nt: TGCAGTGCTACGACAGGGGTCCGGGTCGAGCAGTACTTC; CDR3aa: CSATTGVRVEQYF
v_gene: TRBV7-9; abundance: -; d_gene: -; j_gene: TRBJ1-2; CDR3nt: TGTGCCAGCAGCTCCACGGGCAGGGAGCATGGCTACACCTTC; CDR3aa: CASSSTGREHGYTF
v_gene: TRBV27; abundance: few; d_gene: TRBD1; j_gene: TRBJ2-1; CDR3nt: TGTGCCAGCAGTTGGGACAGTGGGAATGAGCAGTTCTTC; CDR3aa: CASSWDSGNEQFF
v_gene: TRBV5-5; abundance: -; d_gene: TRBD2; j_gene: TRBJ2-5; CDR3nt: TGTGCCAGCAGCTCCACGGCTAGCGGGAGGGAAGAGACCCAGTACTTC; CDR3aa: CASSSTASGREETQYF
v_gene: TRBV12-3/TRBV12-4; abundance: -; d_gene: TRBD2; j_gene: TRBJ2-3; CDR3nt: TGTGCCAGCAGTTCCCCGGATACGACTAGCGGGAGGCTCCCCCATACGCAGTATTTT; CDR3aa: CASSSPDTTSGRLPHTQYF
v_gene: TRBV5-1; abundance: -; d_gene: TRBD1; j_gene: TRBJ1-2; CDR3nt: TGCGCCAGCAGCCCCAGCCGGACAGGGCCTAACTATGGCTACACCTTC; CDR3aa: CASSPSRTGPNYGYTF
v_gene: TRBV7-2; abundance: -; d_gene: -; j_gene: TRBJ2-3; CDR3nt: TGTACCAGCAGCCCCCCGGGGAGCTGGGATACGCAGTATTTT; CDR3aa: CTSSPPGSWDTQYF
v_gene: TRBV27; abundance: -; d_gene: -; j_gene: TRBJ2-2; CDR3nt: TGTGCCAGCAGTCAGAGGACAGGCCCCGGGGGCGGGGAGCTGTTTTTT; CDR3aa: CASSQRTGPGGGELFF
v_gene: TRBV15; abundance: -; d_gene: -; j_gene: TRBJ1-5; CDR3nt: TGTGCCACCAGCAGAGATGCTTGGGGTCGGCATCAGCCCCAGCATTTT; CDR3aa: CATSRDAWGRHQPQHF
v_gene: TRBV7-9; abundance: -; d_gene: TRBD2; j_gene: TRBJ2-3; CDR3nt: TGTGCCAGCAGCTTAGCCGGGACTACTGGCACAGATACGCAGTATTTT; CDR3aa: CASSLAGTTGTDTQYF
v_gene: TRBV13; abundance: -; d_gene: -; j_gene: TRBJ2-7; CDR3nt: TGTGCCAGCAGCGTGAATGTAGGGAGTGAGCAGTACTTC; CDR3aa: CASSVNVGSEQYF
v_gene: TRBV14; abundance: few; d_gene: -; j_gene: TRBJ2-5; CDR3nt: TGTGCCAGCAGCCAAGTATACGGGAGAAGCCAAGAGACCCAGTACTTC; CDR3aa: CASSQVYGRSQETQYF
v_gene: TRBV28; abundance: -; d_gene: -; j_gene: TRBJ1-4; CDR3nt: TGTGCCAGCAGACCACAGGGTATGGGTGAAAAACTGTTTTTT; CDR3aa: CASRPQGMGEKLFF
v_gene: TRBV29-1; abundance: -; d_gene: -; j_gene: TRBJ1-2; CDR3nt: TGCAGCGTTCTGGGGGCCGGGGGAGCTAACTATGGCTACACCTTC; CDR3aa: CSVLGAGGANYGYTF
v_gene: TRBV13; abundance: few; d_gene: TRBD2; j_gene: TRBJ2-7; CDR3nt: TGTGCCAGCAGCCCGTCCGGGACTAGCCCCGAGCAGTACTTC; CDR3aa: CASSPSGTSPEQYF
v_gene: TRBV5-6; abundance: -; d_gene: TRBD2; j_gene: TRBJ2-1; CDR3nt: TGTGCCAGCAGCCCGTTTAGCGGGGGGGCCTACAATGAGCAGTTCTTC; CDR3aa: CASSPFSGGAYNEQFF
v_gene: TRBV3-1; abundance: -; d_gene: -; j_gene: TRBJ2-5; CDR3nt: TGTGCCAGCAGCCAAAGACGTCCGTGGCGGATCCAAGAGACCCAGTACTTC; CDR3aa: CASSQRRPWRIQETQYF
v_gene: TRBV20-1; abundance: few; d_gene: -; j_gene: TRBJ1-5; CDR3nt: TGCAGTGCTAGAGTATCGGGGGTAGTGAATCAGCCCCAGCATTTT; CDR3aa: CSARVSGVVNQPQHF
v_gene: TRBV12-3/TRBV12-4; abundance: few; d_gene: -; j_gene: TRBJ2-1; CDR3nt: TGTGCCAGCAGCATGCTGGGTACTGCCAATGAGCAGTTCTTC; CDR3aa: CASSMLGTANEQFF
v_gene: TRBV10-3; abundance: few; d_gene: -; j_gene: TRBJ2-1; CDR3nt: TGTGCCATCAGTGAGTCGATGGCTGACCCCTACAATGAGCAGTTCTTC; CDR3aa: CAISESMADPYNEQFF
v_gene: TRBV9; abundance: -; d_gene: -; j_gene: TRBJ2-4; CDR3nt: TGTGCCAGCAGCGTGAGCCCCAGGGACATTCAGTACTTC; CDR3aa: CASSVSPRDIQYF
v_gene: TRBV5-6; abundance: -; d_gene: -; j_gene: TRBJ1-6; CDR3nt: TGTGCCAGCAGCTTGGGGGTCCCGGGTGTCGCTTCACCCCTCCACTTT; CDR3aa: CASSLGVPGVASPLHF
v_gene: TRBV25-1; abundance: -; d_gene: -; j_gene: TRBJ1-2; CDR3nt: TGTGCCAGCAGTGAACATGGCAATGGGGTATATGGCTACACCTTC; CDR3aa: CASSEHGNGVYGYTF
v_gene: TRBV20-1; abundance: -; d_gene: -; j_gene: TRBJ1-5; CDR3nt: TGCAGTGCAGGGGCAGGGGTCGTTGTCCAGCCCCAGCATTTT; CDR3aa: CSAGAGVVVQPQHF
v_gene: TRBV12-3/TRBV12-4; abundance: many; d_gene: TRBD2; j_gene: TRBJ2-7; CDR3nt: TGTGCCAGCAGCTTAGCGGTGGGGGAGGGCGAGCAGTACTTC; CDR3aa: CASSLAVGEGEQYF
v_gene: TRBV20-1; abundance: once; d_gene: TRBD1; j_gene: TRBJ1-2; CDR3nt: TGCAGTGTACAGGGGGCGCATGGCTACACCTTC; CDR3aa: CSVQGAHGYTF
v_gene: TRBV20-1; abundance: -; d_gene: -; j_gene: TRBJ1-1; CDR3nt: TGCAGTGCCCCAGACAGGACGATGAACACTGAAGCTTTCTTT; CDR3aa: CSAPDRTMNTEAFF
v_gene: TRBV20-1; abundance: -; d_gene: TRBD2; j_gene: TRBJ2-1; CDR3nt: TGCAGTGCTTGGACTAGCGGGAGGGCCCCTAAGGGGAATGAGCAGTTCTTC; CDR3aa: CSAWTSGRAPKGNEQFF
v_gene: TRBV10-3; abundance: few; d_gene: -; j_gene: TRBJ2-7; CDR3nt: TGTGCCATCAGTGAGGGGCAGGGGGGATACGAGCAGTACTTC; CDR3aa: CAISEGQGGYEQYF
v_gene: TRBV6-2/TRBV6-3; abundance: few; d_gene: TRBD2; j_gene: TRBJ2-7; CDR3nt: TGTGCCAGCACCCCCTCGCTAGCGGGAGAGACCTACGAGCAGTACTTC; CDR3aa: CASTPSLAGETYEQYF
v_gene: TRBV29-1; abundance: -; d_gene: -; j_gene: TRBJ2-3; CDR3nt: TGCAGCGGAGGGGACAGCACAGATACGCAGTATTTT; CDR3aa: CSGGDSTDTQYF
v_gene: TRBV6-1; abundance: -; d_gene: TRBD1; j_gene: TRBJ1-5; CDR3nt: TGTGCCAGCAGTCCGGACAGGGGATCGCCATTGACCCAGCATTTT; CDR3aa: CASSPDRGSPLTQHF
v_gene: TRBV6-1; abundance: -; d_gene: -; j_gene: TRBJ1-5; CDR3nt: TGTGCCAGCAGTCCCCGCGACAGCACTAATCGGCCCCAGCATTTT; CDR3aa: CASSPRDSTNRPQHF
v_gene: TRBV5-1; abundance: -; d_gene: -; j_gene: TRBJ2-7; CDR3nt: TGCGCCAGCAGCGGATGGGACATGCAGTTTCTAACCTACGAGCAGTACTTC; CDR3aa: CASSGWDMQFLTYEQYF
v_gene: TRBV20-1; abundance: -; d_gene: -; j_gene: TRBJ1-1; CDR3nt: TGCAGTGCTAGAAACACCTTGAACACTGAAGCTTTCTTT; CDR3aa: CSARNTLNTEAFF